This paragraph reports one T cell receptor (beta chain). Its antigen is not identified. This sample is part of a study of cytomegalovirus exposure and HLA in healthy donors. Whole-study context: The approximately 670 first-cohort repertoires and the approximately 110 validation repertoires shared the same platform, a later analysis reported.

This CDR3 spans 16 amino acids. Germline V gene lookup returns CDR1 MDHEN and CDR2 SYDVKM. Trimming took off 2 bases at V and 0 bases at J, with 11 bases between the two ends. A roughly 120-subject validation cohort, separate from the approximately 700-subject first cohort, supplied the donors. General study results and limits: Among TCR sequences, most were rare, though some public TCRs appeared in many donors. The classifier reportedly diagnosed cytomegalovirus status with high specificity and sensitivity.

Measured with immunoSEQ multiplex PCR; TCRdb has only the in-frame clones, and not every one. Of approximately 300,000 clones listed, more than 80% are singletons. Sequencing was done on a sample of PBMCs. The genes are TRBV28 and TRBJ2-1, with a possible D match to TRBD1 (6 bases). The TCR was taken from a woman younger than 30 in good health and CMV-seronegative. CDR3 loop: CASSLRTVSSYNEQFF. The CDR3 DNA is TGTGCCAGCAGTTTACGGACAGTAAGCTCCTACAATGAGCAGTTCTTC. Full variable domain (rest looked up from reference TRBV28 and TRBJ2-1): DVKVTQSSRYLVKRTGEKVFLECVQDMDHENMFWYRQDPGLGLRLIYFSYDVKMKEKGDIPEGYSVSREKKERFSLILESASTNQTSMYLCASSLRTVSSYNEQFFGPGTRLTVL.